This TCR beta chain was recorded in a study of blood T cell repertoires in COVID-19. Study background: The origin of the acute and convalescent COVID-19 samples was the United States, Italy and Spain.

Trimming removed 4 bases from V and 5 bases from J; junction bases left unmatched: 7. Germline V gene data show CDR1 as SGHRS and CDR2 as YFSETQ. This CDR3 contains 15 residues. Generated by immunoSEQ multiplex PCR, the TCRdb table keeps only in-frame clones and is missing some. The sample contains around 65,000 clones, approximately 83% of which appear only once. The V call is TRBV5-1, the J call TRBJ2-1, with 9 positions matching TRBD2. Sequenced sample: peripheral blood. The TCR sequence derives from a human donor in a cohort sampled during active COVID-19. The DNA for the CDR3 is TGCGCCAGCAGCCGTAGCGGGAGAGGCGACAATGAGCAGTTCTTC. It translates to CASSRSGRGDNEQFF.